The rows below give T cell receptor beta chains drawn from one sample of a study of radiation and T cells in renal cell carcinoma. Libraries were prepared by immunoSEQ multiplex PCR; TCRdb keeps only in-frame clonotypes and omits some of them. The sample holds more than 60,000 clones; around four fifths are singletons and the top ten take more than 2%. Sample: blood, taken from a patient whose treatment included radiotherapy and nephrectomy. The source is a woman aged 55 to 70 with renal cell carcinoma. Both conserved end residues are trimmed from each CDR3.

len: 13
j_gene: TRBJ2-2
v_gene: TRBV6-1
CDR3aa: ASAVDRGRGGELF

len: 13
j_gene: TRBJ1-1
v_gene: TRBV28
CDR3aa: ASSPPSRPNTEAF

len: 12
j_gene: TRBJ2-7
v_gene: TRBV5-6
CDR3aa: ASSLGHASYEQY

len: 13
j_gene: TRBJ2-2
v_gene: TRBV6-5
CDR3aa: ASSYSPVGSGELF

len: 12
j_gene: TRBJ2-7
v_gene: TRBV5-1
CDR3aa: ASSLGDREYEQY

len: 11
j_gene: TRBJ1-3
v_gene: TRBV5-1
CDR3aa: ASAGGTGNTIY

len: 11
j_gene: TRBJ2-5
v_gene: TRBV5-3
CDR3aa: ARSLGRGETQY

len: 11
j_gene: TRBJ2-7
v_gene: TRBV6-6
CDR3aa: ASSYGLFYEQY

len: 11
j_gene: TRBJ2-7
v_gene: TRBV9
CDR3aa: ASSTDRGHEQY

len: 12
j_gene: TRBJ1-4
v_gene: TRBV5-5
CDR3aa: ASTQKATNEKLF

len: 13
j_gene: TRBJ1-6
v_gene: TRBV7-2
CDR3aa: ASSLTGGMNSPLH

len: 14
j_gene: TRBJ1-5
v_gene: TRBV15
CDR3aa: ATSRDRADSNQPQH

len: 14
j_gene: TRBJ2-3
v_gene: TRBV7-9
CDR3aa: ASSVLQGFSTDTQY

len: 12
j_gene: TRBJ2-7
v_gene: TRBV7-2
CDR3aa: ASSLERGYYEQY

len: 13
j_gene: TRBJ2-7
v_gene: TRBV7-8
CDR3aa: ASSLARGGAYEQY

len: 13
j_gene: TRBJ2-7
v_gene: TRBV11-2
CDR3aa: ASSFRPAKGYEQY

len: 10
j_gene: TRBJ1-1
v_gene: TRBV15
CDR3aa: ATSIPGIEAF

len: 12
j_gene: TRBJ2-7
v_gene: TRBV9
CDR3aa: ASSKGQGDYEQY

len: 13
j_gene: TRBJ2-7
v_gene: TRBV6-6
CDR3aa: ASRYGTGITYEQY

len: 11
j_gene: TRBJ1-5
v_gene: TRBV2
CDR3aa: ASSRQGNQPQH

len: 14
j_gene: TRBJ2-7
v_gene: TRBV28
CDR3aa: ASSSYRQGRAYEQY

len: 12
j_gene: TRBJ2-7
v_gene: TRBV19
CDR3aa: ASSPTGSPLEQY

len: 14
j_gene: TRBJ2-7
v_gene: TRBV6-5
CDR3aa: ASSYKLADLLDEQY

len: 12
j_gene: TRBJ2-7
v_gene: TRBV11-2
CDR3aa: ASSSDRGASEQY

len: 9
j_gene: TRBJ2-7
v_gene: TRBV7-6
CDR3aa: ASSIGGEQY

len: 13
j_gene: TRBJ1-2
v_gene: TRBV23-1
CDR3aa: ASGPLRSGNYGYT

len: 11
j_gene: TRBJ1-2
v_gene: TRBV10-3
CDR3aa: ANGQGANYGYT

len: 14
j_gene: TRBJ2-1
v_gene: TRBV27
CDR3aa: ASSLIGGLGTNEQF

len: 12
j_gene: TRBJ1-5
v_gene: TRBV6-1
CDR3aa: ASSPGGSNQPQH

len: 13
j_gene: TRBJ2-1
v_gene: TRBV5-4
CDR3aa: ASSAGGRSYNEQF

len: 11
j_gene: TRBJ2-2
v_gene: TRBV19
CDR3aa: ASRSTNTGELF